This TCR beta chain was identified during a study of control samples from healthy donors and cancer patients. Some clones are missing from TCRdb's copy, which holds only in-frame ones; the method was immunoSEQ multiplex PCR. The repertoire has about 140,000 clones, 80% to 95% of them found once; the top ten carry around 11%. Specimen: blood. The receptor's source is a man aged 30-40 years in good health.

The CDR3 DNA follows: TGTGCCAGCAGTCCACCTAGGGGTTCAGGGGAAGCTTTCTTT. Its protein product is CASSPPRGSGEAFF. This chain joins TRBV27 and TRBJ1-1, with D possibly TRBD1 on 5 matching bases. The CDR3 has 14 amino acids. Between the trimmed V and J ends, which lost 5 bases and 8 bases, there was a span of 18 bases. The germline CDR1 and CDR2 sequences are MNHEY and SMNVEV (reference sequence).